This T cell receptor (beta chain) was sequenced during a study of control samples from healthy donors and cancer patients. This table comes from immunoSEQ multiplex PCR, and its TCRdb copy is limited to in-frame clones, with some not included. The sample contains roughly 170,000 clones, 94% of which appear only once. Trimming cost V 3 bases and J 2 bases; bases outside gene matches: 6. Germline values: CDR1 MGHRA, CDR2 YSYEKL. The CDR3 consists of 16 residues. What was sequenced was blood. The sequence was collected from a woman aged 18-29 years in good health. The chain is built from TRBV4-1 and TRBJ2-3; 9 positions agree with TRBD2. Here the CDR3 reads CASSQSGGPVTDTQYF. For the CDR3, the DNA is TGCGCCAGCAGCCAGAGCGGGGGGCCCGTCACAGATACGCAGTATTTT.